Only a few counts were recorded for the clone carrying this TCR beta chain. The data derive from a study of early T cells in non-severe SARS-CoV-2 infection. For the study at large: Sequenced material consisted of bulk RNA (from unsorted whole blood), and chains were unpaired.

Germline V gene lookup returns CDR1 SGHAT and CDR2 FQNNGV. V was shortened by 1 base and J by 7 bases, with 7 bases between the two germline ends. CDR3 size: 13 residues. Attached unique molecular identifiers marked individual cDNA molecules. Each CDR3 protein is one row after TCRdb ran MiXCR on the 5' RACE reads. The table lists 99,000 or so distinct CDR3 sequences, around 17% of them singletons. The chain has TRBV11-2 and TRBJ2-2; unclear D gene. Sequencing input: whole blood. The clonotype originates from an adult who was a healthcare worker with PCR-confirmed SARS-CoV-2 infection or an uninfected control (not recorded which). The CDR3: CASSLGYRGELFF. The CDR3, as DNA: TGTGCCAGCAGCTTAGGATATCGCGGGGAGCTGTTTTTT.